This TCR beta chain was captured by sequencing in a study of T-cell reconstitution after alpha-beta-depleted transplantation in children. TCRbeta library preparation incorporated unique molecular identifiers. TCRdb processed the PCR reads anew with MiXCR; each CDR3 protein has one entry. Seen here are just over 350,000 distinct CDR3 sequences, 10% to 15% observed once, and the top ten hold roughly 4.3%. CDR1 and CDR2 (germline): MNHNY, SVGAGI (reference sequence). The CDR3 sequence is 13 residues long. The V end lost 6 bases, the J end lost 3 bases, and 11 bases lay between the germline ends. J is TRBJ1-1 and V is TRBV6-6; maybe TRBD1 (6 bases). The material was PBMCs, obtained from the stem cell graft. The TCR was taken from a human donor who donated a stem cell graft to a child with Fanconi anemia. CDR3 sequence (DNA): TGTGCCAGCAGACTACAGGGATACACTGAAGCTTTCTTT. Protein product: CASRLQGYTEAFF.